Detailed here is one T cell receptor beta chain. The source of the sample is a study of blood T cells in healthy people across ages. A second PCR of about 7 to 11 cycles used a sample-barcoded 5' primer and a J-beta primer mix. From the 5' RACE reads, TCRdb called clonotypes with MiXCR, one entry per CDR3 protein. The table shows roughly 1,500,000 distinct CDR3 sequences, with about 31% occurring only once. The TCR comes from a woman in her thirties in good health. Sequenced input: blood.

This CDR3 reads CASIEPDRGGEQYF. In DNA, the CDR3 is TGTGCCAGCATCGAACCGGACAGGGGAGGCGAGCAGTACTTC. The chain carries TRBV21-1 and TRBJ2-7; TRBD1 is the table's D call and was not checked against the DNA. TRBV21-1 is labeled a pseudogene. The CDR3 extends over 14 amino acids.